These 6 T cell receptor beta chains were all obtained from the same sample, sequenced in a study of blood T cell repertoires in COVID-19. Using immunoSEQ multiplex PCR, the repertoire was profiled, and TCRdb retains in-frame clones only, with some absent. Among 200,000 to 250,000 clones listed, approximately 86% were seen once. The sequenced sample was peripheral blood. The origin of the receptors is a man in his sixties with acute or convalescent COVID-19.

The chain uses TRBV19 and TRBJ2-1; 11 bases line up with TRBD1. The CDR3 spans 15 residues. The junction had 1 base not matched to a gene; V was cut back by 5 bases and J by 1 base. Germline V CDR1 and CDR2: LNHDA, SQIVND (reference sequence). The CDR3 DNA reads TGTGCCAGTAGTGGACAGGGGGCGTCCTACAATGAGCAGTTCTTC. Translation: CASSGQGASYNEQFF.

J is TRBJ2-3 and V is TRBV5-8, with TRBD1 identical over 7 bases. V lost 3 bases, J lost 0 bases, and 7 bases stayed unmatched. This CDR3 comprises 16 residues. Germline assignment: CDR1 SGHTS and CDR2 YDEGEE. The CDR3 DNA follows: TGTGCCAGCAGCTCCGGGACAGCGTGGAGCACAGATACGCAGTATTTT. Encoded protein: CASSSGTAWSTDTQYF.

This clone was seen once. This chain joins TRBV6-2 or TRBV6-3 and TRBJ2-7; TRBD2 aligns across 9 bases. The germline V gene has CDR1 MNHEY and CDR2 SVGEGT. This CDR3 contains 19 residues. V trimming: 6 bases; J trimming: 4 bases; junction bases outside the gene matches: 22. The DNA of the CDR3 is TGTGCCAGCAGCACCGGGACAGCGACTAGCGGAGTTCCCTCGTACGAGCAGTACTTC. This codes for CASSTGTATSGVPSYEQYF.

This clone has a single count. J is TRBJ2-3 and V is TRBV27; 10 bases map to TRBD1. Per the germline V gene, CDR1 is MNHEY and CDR2 is SMNVEV (reference sequence). The CDR3 loop spans 15 amino acids. V was clipped by 8 bases and J by 0 bases; unmatched bases: 5. CDR3 sequence (DNA): TGTGCCAGCCGCGACAGGGGGCTTAGCACAGATACGCAGTATTTT. This codes for CASRDRGLSTDTQYF.

The chain uses TRBV6-6 and TRBJ1-3; TRBD1 agrees at 10 bases. J was trimmed by 1 base and V by 5 bases; bases with no gene match: 11. The CDR3 runs 18 residues. The germline V gene encodes CDR1 MNHNY and CDR2 SVGAGI (reference sequence). The CDR3: CASSRRQGAQKSGNTIYF. DNA for the CDR3: TGTGCCAGCAGTCGACGACAGGGGGCGCAAAAATCTGGAAACACCATATATTTT.

A word on this clone: Other nucleotide sequences in the sample specify the same CDR3. This sequence joins TRBV27 and TRBJ1-5, with D possibly matching TRBD1 (5 bases). Looked up from germline, CDR1 is MNHEY and CDR2 is SMNVEV (reference sequence). Trimming cost V 6 bases and J 4 bases, with 10 bases left between them. This CDR3 contains 13 residues. The CDR3 DNA is TGTGCCAGCAGCCAGGGAAGGAATCAGCCCCAGCATTTT. Translating gives CASSQGRNQPQHF.